Below are 6 T cell receptor beta chains sequenced from a single sample in a study of shared clonotypes between healthy human individuals. Profiled with immunoSEQ multiplex PCR; TCRdb holds only in-frame clones, not every one. The sample lists just over 2,000,000 clones; approximately 95% were seen once. The sequenced material came from naive CD4+ T cells sorted from blood. The subset here: CD45RA+ positively selected. These receptors were collected from a man between 18 and 35 years old in good health.

This chain connects TRBV13 to TRBJ1-1; 9 bases map to TRBD1. CDR3 size: 15 residues. Unmatched junction bases numbered 4, after V lost 4 bases and J lost 1 base. Per the germline V gene, CDR1 is PRHDT and CDR2 is FYEKMQ (reference sequence). The CDR3 nucleotides are TGTGCCAGCAGCTCCTGGGGACAGGGGAACACTGAAGCTTTCTTT. Translated: CASSSWGQGNTEAFF.

The chain links TRBV10-3 to TRBJ2-5, with D uncertain. This CDR3 is 13 amino acids long. Between the trimmed V and J ends, which lost 4 bases and 5 bases, there was a span of 11 bases. The V gene's germline CDR1 is ENHRY and CDR2 SYGVKD. In nucleotides, the CDR3 is TGTGCCATCAGTGTTATGGGGATGGAGACCCAGTACTTC. This sequence encodes CAISVMGMETQYF.

As DNA, the CDR3 is TGCGCCAGCAGCCCCCACGAGGGCGCCGGGGAGACCCAGTACTTC. Protein product: CASSPHEGAGETQYF. The chain recombines TRBV5-1 with TRBJ2-5; D is perhaps TRBD2 (5 bases). Germline V CDR1 and CDR2: SGHRS, YFSETQ. Trimming stripped 4 bases from V and 5 bases from J, with 18 bases between. This CDR3 contains 15 residues.

This chain joins TRBV2 and TRBJ1-6; D call uncertain. The CDR3 spans 13 residues. Between the trimmed V and J ends, which lost 8 bases and 8 bases, there was a span of 13 bases. The germline V gene encodes CDR1 SNHLY and CDR2 FYNNEI. The CDR3 loop is CASGQIGDSPLHF. DNA for the CDR3: TGTGCCAGCGGGCAGATAGGAGATTCACCCCTCCACTTT.

As concerns this clone: Other DNA sequences in this sample translate to the same CDR3. J is TRBJ1-5 and V is TRBV6-1; no clear D gene. Germline CDR1 MNHNS, CDR2 SASEGT. The CDR3 is made up of 14 amino acids. V dropped 1 base and J dropped 4 bases, with 8 bases sitting between them. DNA of the CDR3: TGTGCCAGCAGTGAAGGGTCAGGAAATCAGCCCCAGCATTTT. This gives the protein CASSEGSGNQPQHF.

This chain connects TRBV5-6 to TRBJ1-2; 7 nucleotides line up with TRBD1. Germline CDR1 reads SGHDT; CDR2 reads YYEEEE. The CDR3 is 16 amino acids. V gave up 0 bases and J gave up 5 bases; unmatched junction bases: 10. CDR3 region: CASSLVGQSGAYGYTF. In nucleotides, the CDR3 is TGTGCCAGCAGCTTGGTGGGACAGTCTGGGGCATATGGCTACACCTTC.